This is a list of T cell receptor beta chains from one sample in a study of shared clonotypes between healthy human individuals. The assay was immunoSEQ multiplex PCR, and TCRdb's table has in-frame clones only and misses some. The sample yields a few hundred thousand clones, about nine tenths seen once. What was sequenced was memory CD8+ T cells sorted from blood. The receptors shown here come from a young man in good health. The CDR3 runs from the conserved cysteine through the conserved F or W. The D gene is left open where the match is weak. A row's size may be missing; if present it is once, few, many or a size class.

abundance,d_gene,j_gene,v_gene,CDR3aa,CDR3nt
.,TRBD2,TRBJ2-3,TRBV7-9,CASSLGRERTDTQYF,TGTGCCAGCAGCTTAGGGCGGGAGCGCACAGATACGCAGTATTTT
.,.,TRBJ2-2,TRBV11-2,CASSYSNTGELFF,TGTGCCAGCAGCTACAGCAACACCGGGGAGCTGTTTTTT
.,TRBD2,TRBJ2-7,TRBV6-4,CAKRGGPYEQYF,TGTGCAAAGCGGGGGGGCCCCTACGAGCAGTACTTC
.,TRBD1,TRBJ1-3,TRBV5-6,CASSPGQGISGNTIYF,TGTGCCAGCAGCCCGGGACAGGGGATTTCTGGAAACACCATATATTTT
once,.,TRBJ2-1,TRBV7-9,CASSHDISYEQFF,TGTGCCAGCAGCCATGACATCAGCTATGAGCAGTTCTTC
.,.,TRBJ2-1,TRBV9,CASRGGDWNEQFF,TGTGCCAGCAGAGGAGGGGATTGGAATGAGCAGTTCTTC
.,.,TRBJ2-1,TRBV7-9,CASSFGGTGEQFF,TGTGCCAGCAGCTTCGGGGGAACGGGTGAGCAGTTCTTC
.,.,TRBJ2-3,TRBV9,CASSVGGSPDTQYF,TGTGCCAGCAGCGTAGGAGGGAGCCCAGATACGCAGTATTTT
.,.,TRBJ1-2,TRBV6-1,CASSDPGYGYTF,TGTGCCAGCAGTGATCCAGGCTATGGCTACACCTTC
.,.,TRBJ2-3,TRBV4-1,CASSQGGDTQYF,TGCGCCAGCAGCCAGGGGGGCGATACGCAGTATTTT
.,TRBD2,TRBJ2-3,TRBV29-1,CSVQIRLANTQYF,TGCAGCGTCCAAATCCGACTAGCAAATACGCAGTATTTT
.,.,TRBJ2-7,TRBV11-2,CASSFQGSSYEQYF,TGTGCCAGCAGCTTTCAGGGAAGTTCCTACGAGCAGTACTTC
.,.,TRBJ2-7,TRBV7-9,CASTGIHYEQYF,TGTGCCAGCACCGGGATTCACTACGAGCAGTACTTC
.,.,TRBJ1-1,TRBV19,CASRGQGTEAFF,TGTGCCAGTAGGGGCCAGGGCACTGAAGCTTTCTTT
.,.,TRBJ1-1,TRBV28,CASSFRGGTINTEAFF,TGTGCCAGCAGTTTTAGAGGGGGAACTATTAACACTGAAGCTTTCTTT
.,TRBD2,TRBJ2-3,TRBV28,CASSLYLLAGAGSDTQYF,TGTGCCAGCAGTTTATACCTACTAGCGGGAGCCGGGTCAGATACGCAGTATTTT
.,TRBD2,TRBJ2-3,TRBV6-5,CASSRLAESTDTQYF,TGTGCCAGCAGTAGACTAGCTGAGAGTACAGATACGCAGTATTTT
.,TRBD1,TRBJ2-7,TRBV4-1,CASSQEDRGVYEQYF,TGCGCCAGCAGCCAAGAGGACAGGGGGGTTTACGAGCAGTACTTC
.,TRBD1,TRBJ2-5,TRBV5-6,CASSLEKQGAEETQYF,TGTGCCAGCAGCTTGGAGAAACAGGGGGCTGAAGAGACCCAGTACTTC
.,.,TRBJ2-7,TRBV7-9,CASSLGRSGGYSYEQYF,TGTGCCAGCAGCTTAGGACGTTCGGGCGGGTACTCCTACGAGCAGTACTTC
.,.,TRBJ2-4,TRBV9,CASSDARGILAKNIQYF,TGTGCCAGCAGCGACGCCCGGGGGATCCTAGCCAAAAACATTCAGTACTTC